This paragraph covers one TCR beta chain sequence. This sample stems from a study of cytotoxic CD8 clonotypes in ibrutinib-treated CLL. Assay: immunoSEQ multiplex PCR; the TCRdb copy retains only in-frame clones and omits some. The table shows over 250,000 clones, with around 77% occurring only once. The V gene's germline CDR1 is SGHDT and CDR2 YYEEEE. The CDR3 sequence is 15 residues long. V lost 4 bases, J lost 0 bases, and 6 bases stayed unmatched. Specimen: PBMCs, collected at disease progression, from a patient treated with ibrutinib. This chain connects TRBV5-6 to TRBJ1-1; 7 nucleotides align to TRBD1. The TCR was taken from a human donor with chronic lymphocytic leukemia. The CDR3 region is CASSPRQGMNTEAFF. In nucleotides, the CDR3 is TGTGCCAGCAGCCCTCGACAGGGAATGAACACTGAAGCTTTCTTT.